These 13 T cell receptor beta chains originate from one sample sequenced in a study of metastatic and nonmetastatic thyroid tumors. All patients were treatment-naive before thyroid surgery. TCRdb reanalyzed the PCR reads via MiXCR. The repertoire holds 30,000 to 40,000 clones, with approximately 12% as singletons. The sample comprised blood. The receptors come from a female donor with papillary thyroid cancer or a benign thyroid nodule (not recorded which). Some clones in this sample may be carry-over from other donors' samples.

There are a few counts of this clone. This chain links TRBV6-1 with TRBJ2-2, with D possibly TRBD1 on 5 matching bases. Trimming cost V 3 bases and J 4 bases, with 12 bases left between them. Germline-derived CDR1 and CDR2 are MNHNS and SASEGT. The CDR3 is made up of 15 amino acids. The CDR3 loop is CASSEWGASTGELFF. CDR3 DNA sequence: TGTGCCAGCAGTGAGTGGGGCGCGAGCACCGGGGAGCTGTTTTTT.

This clone was detected many times. The chain carries TRBV19 and TRBJ2-2; unclear D gene. V shed 0 bases and J shed 7 bases, with 9 bases lying between them. CDR1 LNHDA and CDR2 SQIVND come from the germline V gene (reference sequence). This CDR3 region has 14 residues. The chain's CDR3 is CASSIDRWNGELFF. The CDR3 coding sequence is TGTGCCAGTAGTATAGATAGGTGGAACGGGGAGCTGTTTTTT.

This clone was seen more than once but under ten times. This sequence joins TRBV28 and TRBJ2-2; tentative D call: TRBD1 (6 bases). Germline V CDR1 and CDR2: MDHEN, SYDVKM. Trimming removed 8 bases from V and 0 bases from J, with 7 bases in between. CDR3 length equals 13 residues. The CDR3 is CASGTSNTGELFF. The DNA of the CDR3 is TGTGCCAGCGGGACATCGAACACCGGGGAGCTGTTTTTT.

As for this clone: Other nucleotide sequences in the sample specify the same CDR3. This sequence joins TRBV7-3 and TRBJ1-2, with TRBD1 as a possible D gene (5 bases). Germline V gene data show CDR1 as SGHTA and CDR2 as FQGTGA. This CDR3 is 13 amino acids long. V dropped 6 bases and J dropped 7 bases, with 15 bases sitting between them. CDR3 sequence reads: CASSQAGGGGYTF. CDR3 nucleotides: TGTGCCAGCAGTCAAGCTGGGGGGGGTGGCTACACCTTC.

This clone was detected ten times or more. The V gene is TRBV6-1, the J gene TRBJ2-1, with a weak D call TRBD2 (6 bases). The CDR3 runs to 15 residues. The V and J ends lost 6 bases and 3 bases respectively, with 15 bases between them. CDR1 and CDR2 (germline): MNHNS, SASEGT. The CDR3 nucleotides are TGTGCCAGCAGGTCCCCGCAGCGGGTCTACAATGAGCAGTTCTTC. Translating it yields CASRSPQRVYNEQFF.

This clone was detected many times. Distinct nucleotide sequences in the sample also encode this CDR3. The rearrangement links TRBV6-1 to TRBJ1-1, with 7 bases aligning to TRBD1. V trimming: 8 bases; J trimming: 2 bases; junction bases outside the gene matches: 5. Germline loops: CDR1 MNHNS, CDR2 SASEGT. The CDR3 extends over 13 amino acids. The CDR3 sequence: CASETGINTEAFF. The CDR3, as DNA: TGTGCCAGCGAGACAGGGATAAACACTGAAGCTTTCTTT.

This clone was observed at least ten times. V is TRBV20-1 and J is TRBJ1-1; tentative D call: TRBD1 (5 bases). Germline-derived CDR1 and CDR2 are DFQATT and SNEGSKA (reference sequence). CDR3 length equals 11 residues. Trimming left V 5 bases short and J 4 bases short, with 8 bases between. The CDR3 nucleotides read TGCAGTGCTTGGAGGGGCACTGAAGCTTTCTTT. Translating gives CSAWRGTEAFF.

This clone was observed at least ten times. The sample contains more than one DNA sequence encoding this CDR3. The chain couples TRBV6-6 to TRBJ2-3; possible D gene TRBD2, 6 bases. This CDR3 region has 16 residues. Germline assignment: CDR1 MNHNY and CDR2 SVGAGI (reference sequence). Trimming shortened V by 0 bases and J by 5 bases, and 15 bases separated the two germline ends. Written as DNA, the CDR3 is TGTGCCAGCAGTTACTCGCGGGACTCCCTCGGAGATACGCAGTATTTT. Protein sequence: CASSYSRDSLGDTQYF.

This clone was picked up many times. Other DNA sequences in this sample translate to the same CDR3. V is TRBV18 and J is TRBJ2-7; 8 bases match TRBD2. The CDR3 sequence is 15 residues long. The trim removed 4 bases at V and 3 bases at J, leaving 8 bases unmatched. CDR1 and CDR2 (germline): KGHSH, LQKENI. CDR3 nucleotide sequence: TGTGCCAGCTCACTTACTAGCGGCAGCCTCTACGAGCAGTACTTC. Its protein product is CASSLTSGSLYEQYF.

In its sample, this clone was seen many times. V gene TRBV20-1 combines with J gene TRBJ1-2; D not certain. There are 14 residues in the CDR3. V gave up 0 bases and J gave up 7 bases, with 15 bases separating them. In germline, CDR1 is DFQATT, CDR2 SNEGSKA (reference sequence). In nucleotides, the CDR3 is TGCAGTGCTAGAGATCAGAAGGGTTTGGGTGGCTACACCTTC. As protein: CSARDQKGLGGYTF.

Comment on this clone: This may be a read error: a much more frequent sequence differs by one nucleotide. The J gene is TRBJ2-7, the V gene TRBV29-1; D is uncertain. Trimming took off 4 bases at V and 2 bases at J, with 15 bases between the two ends. This CDR3 is built from 14 residues. Germline loops: CDR1 SQVTM, CDR2 ANQGSEA. The CDR3 protein is CSVGWGSPPYEQYF. The DNA for the CDR3 is TGCAGCGTTGGCTGGGGTAGCCCGCCCTACGAGCAGTACTTC.

Comments on this clone: The junction differs from germline at one of its ends, possibly a read error. This sample also contains other DNA sequences that code for the same CDR3. This chain links TRBV7-9 with TRBJ2-5; 7 nucleotides match TRBD1. The CDR3 contains 14 residues. Germline-derived CDR1 and CDR2 are SEHNR and FQNEAQ (reference sequence). The CDR3 sequence: CASRTQTGDETQYF. CDR3 bases: TGTGCCAGCAGGACGCAAACAGGGGACGAGACCCAGTACTTT.

This clone was picked up many times. The CDR3 spells CASSATRRDLFNGELFF. CDR3 coding DNA: TGTGCCAGCAGTGCAACCCGCCGGGACCTTTTTAACGGGGAGCTGTTTTTT. V and J are TRBV6-1 and TRBJ2-2; D is tentatively TRBD1 or TRBD2 (5 bases each). Germline V gene lookup returns CDR1 MNHNS and CDR2 SASEGT. V was cut by 4 bases and J by 7 bases, with 22 bases left in between. CDR3 length equals 17 residues.